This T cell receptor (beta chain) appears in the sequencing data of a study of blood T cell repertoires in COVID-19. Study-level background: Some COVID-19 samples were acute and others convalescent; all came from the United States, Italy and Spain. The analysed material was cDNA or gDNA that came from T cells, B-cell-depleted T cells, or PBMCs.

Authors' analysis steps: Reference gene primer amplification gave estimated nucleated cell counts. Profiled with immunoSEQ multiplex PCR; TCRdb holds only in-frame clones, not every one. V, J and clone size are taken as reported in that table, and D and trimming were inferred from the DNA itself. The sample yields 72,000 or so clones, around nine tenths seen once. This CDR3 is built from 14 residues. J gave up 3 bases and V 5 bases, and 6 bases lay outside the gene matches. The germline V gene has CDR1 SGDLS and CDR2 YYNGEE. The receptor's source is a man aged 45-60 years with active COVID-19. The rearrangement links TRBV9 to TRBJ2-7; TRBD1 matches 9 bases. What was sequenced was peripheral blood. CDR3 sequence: CASSEGTGIYEQYF. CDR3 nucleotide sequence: TGTGCCAGCAGTGAAGGGACAGGGATCTACGAGCAGTACTTC. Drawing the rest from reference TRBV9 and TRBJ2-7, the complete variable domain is DSGVTQTPKHLITATGQRVTLRCSPRSGDLSVYWYQQSLDQGLQFLIQYYNGEERAKGNILERFSAQQFPDLHSELNLSSLELGDSALYFCASSEGTGIYEQYFGPGTRLTVT.